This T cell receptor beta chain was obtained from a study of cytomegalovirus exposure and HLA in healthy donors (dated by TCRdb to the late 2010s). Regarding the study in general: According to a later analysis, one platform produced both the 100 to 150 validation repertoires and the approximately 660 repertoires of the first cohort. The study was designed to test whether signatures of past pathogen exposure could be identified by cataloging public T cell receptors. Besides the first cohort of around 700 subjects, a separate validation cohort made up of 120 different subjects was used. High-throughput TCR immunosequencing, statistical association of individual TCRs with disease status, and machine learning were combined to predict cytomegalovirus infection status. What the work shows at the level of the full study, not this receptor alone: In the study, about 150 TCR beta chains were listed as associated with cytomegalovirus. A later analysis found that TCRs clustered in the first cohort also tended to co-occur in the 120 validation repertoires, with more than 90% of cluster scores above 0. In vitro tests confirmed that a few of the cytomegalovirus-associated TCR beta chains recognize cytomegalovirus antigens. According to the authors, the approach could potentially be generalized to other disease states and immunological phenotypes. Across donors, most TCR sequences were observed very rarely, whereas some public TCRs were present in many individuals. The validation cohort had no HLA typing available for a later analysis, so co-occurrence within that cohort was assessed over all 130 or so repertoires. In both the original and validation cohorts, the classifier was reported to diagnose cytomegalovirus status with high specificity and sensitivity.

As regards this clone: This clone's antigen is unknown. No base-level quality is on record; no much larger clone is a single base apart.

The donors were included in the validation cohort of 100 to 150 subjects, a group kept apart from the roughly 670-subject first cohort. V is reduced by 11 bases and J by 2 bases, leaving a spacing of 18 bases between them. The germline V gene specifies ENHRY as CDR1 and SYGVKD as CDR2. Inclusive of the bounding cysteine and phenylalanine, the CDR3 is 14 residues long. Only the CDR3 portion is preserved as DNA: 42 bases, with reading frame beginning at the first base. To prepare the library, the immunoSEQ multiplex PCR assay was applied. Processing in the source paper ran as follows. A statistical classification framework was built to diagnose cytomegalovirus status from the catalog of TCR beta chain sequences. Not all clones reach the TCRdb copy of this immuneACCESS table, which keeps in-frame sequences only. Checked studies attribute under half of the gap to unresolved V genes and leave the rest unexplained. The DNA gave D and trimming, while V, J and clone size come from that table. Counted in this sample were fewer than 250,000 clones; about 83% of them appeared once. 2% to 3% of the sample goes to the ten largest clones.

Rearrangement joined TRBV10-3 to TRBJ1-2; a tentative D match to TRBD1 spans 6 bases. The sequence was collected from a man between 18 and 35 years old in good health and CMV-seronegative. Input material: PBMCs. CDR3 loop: CAALTGTGNYGYTF. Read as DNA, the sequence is TGTGCCGCCCTAACAGGGACCGGGAACTATGGCTACACCTTC.